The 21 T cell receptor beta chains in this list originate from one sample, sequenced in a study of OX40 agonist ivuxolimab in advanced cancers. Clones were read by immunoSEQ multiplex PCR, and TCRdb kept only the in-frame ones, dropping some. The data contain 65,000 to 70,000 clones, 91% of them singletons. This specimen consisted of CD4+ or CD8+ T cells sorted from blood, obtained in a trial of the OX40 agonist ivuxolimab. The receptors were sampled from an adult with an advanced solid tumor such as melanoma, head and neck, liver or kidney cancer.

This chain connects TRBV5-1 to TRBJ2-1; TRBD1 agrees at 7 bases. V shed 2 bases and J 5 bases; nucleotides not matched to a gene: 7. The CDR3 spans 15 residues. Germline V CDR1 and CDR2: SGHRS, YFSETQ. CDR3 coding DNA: TGCGCCAGCAGCTTTGACAGGGATAGTAACAATGAGCAGTTCTTC. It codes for CASSFDRDSNNEQFF.

CDR3 residues: CASSLGIGTISSYEQYF. The DNA of the CDR3 is TGTGCCAGCAGCTTAGGAATTGGGACCATCAGCTCCTACGAGCAGTACTTC. V gene TRBV11-2 combines with J gene TRBJ2-7, with D tentatively TRBD1 or TRBD2 (5 bases each). Germline V gene data show CDR1 as SGHAT and CDR2 as FQNNGV. V gave up 1 base and J gave up 0 bases, with 16 bases separating them. This CDR3 has 17 residues. The full variable domain, rest sourced from reference TRBV11-2 and TRBJ2-7, is EAGVAQSPRYKIIEKRQSVAFWCNPISGHATLYWYQQILGQGPKLLIQFQNNGVVDDSQLPKDRFSAERLKGVDSTLKIQPAKLEDSAVYLCASSLGIGTISSYEQYFGPGTRLTVT.

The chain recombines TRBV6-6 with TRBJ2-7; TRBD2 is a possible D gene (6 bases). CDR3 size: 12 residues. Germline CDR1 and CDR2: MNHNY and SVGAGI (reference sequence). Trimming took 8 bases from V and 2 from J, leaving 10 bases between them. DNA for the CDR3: TGTGCCAGCGGGGACTCCACCTACGAGCAGTACTTC. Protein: CASGDSTYEQYF.

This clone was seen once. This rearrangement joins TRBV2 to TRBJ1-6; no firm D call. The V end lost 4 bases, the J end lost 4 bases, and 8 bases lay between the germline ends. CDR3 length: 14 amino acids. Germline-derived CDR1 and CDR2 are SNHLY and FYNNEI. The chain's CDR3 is CASSATLYNSPLHF. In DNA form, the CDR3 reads TGTGCCAGCAGTGCGACACTTTATAATTCACCCCTCCACTTT.

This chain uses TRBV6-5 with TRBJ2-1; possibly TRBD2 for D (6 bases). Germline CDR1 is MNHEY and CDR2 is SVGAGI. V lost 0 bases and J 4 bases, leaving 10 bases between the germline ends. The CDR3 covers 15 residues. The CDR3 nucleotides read TGTGCCAGCAGTTACTCTCAGGGAGGTTACAATGAGCAGTTCTTC. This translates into CASSYSQGGYNEQFF.

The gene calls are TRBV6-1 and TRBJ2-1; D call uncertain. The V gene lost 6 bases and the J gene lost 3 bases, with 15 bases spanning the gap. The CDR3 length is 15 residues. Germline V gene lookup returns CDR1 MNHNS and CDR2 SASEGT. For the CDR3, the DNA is TGTGCCAGCAGAGTAAGAGATGGGTTCTACAATGAGCAGTTCTTC. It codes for CASRVRDGFYNEQFF.

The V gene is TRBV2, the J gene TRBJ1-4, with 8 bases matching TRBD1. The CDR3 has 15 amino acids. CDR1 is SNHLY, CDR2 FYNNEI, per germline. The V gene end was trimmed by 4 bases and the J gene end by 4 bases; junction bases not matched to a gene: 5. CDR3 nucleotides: TGTGCCAGCAGTGTCCTTGGACAGGGTAATGAAAAACTGTTTTTT. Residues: CASSVLGQGNEKLFF. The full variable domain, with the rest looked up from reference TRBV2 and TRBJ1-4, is EPEVTQTPSHQVTQMGQEVILRCVPISNHLYFYWYRQILGQKVEFLVSFYNNEISEKSEIFDDQFSVERPDGSNFTLKIRSTKLEDSAMYFCASSVLGQGNEKLFFGSGTQLSVL.

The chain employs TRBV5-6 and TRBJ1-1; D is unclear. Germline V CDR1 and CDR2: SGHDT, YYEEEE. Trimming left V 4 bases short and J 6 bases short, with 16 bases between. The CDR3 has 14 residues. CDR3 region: CASSPRGGIPEAFF. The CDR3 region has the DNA TGTGCCAGCAGCCCGCGGGGTGGTATCCCTGAAGCTTTCTTT. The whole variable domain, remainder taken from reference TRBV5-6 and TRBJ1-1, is DAGVTQSPTHLIKTRGQQVTLRCSPKSGHDTVSWYQQALGQGPQFIFQYYEEEERQRGNFPDRFSGHQFPNYSSELNVNALLLGDSALYLCASSPRGGIPEAFFGQGTRLTVV.

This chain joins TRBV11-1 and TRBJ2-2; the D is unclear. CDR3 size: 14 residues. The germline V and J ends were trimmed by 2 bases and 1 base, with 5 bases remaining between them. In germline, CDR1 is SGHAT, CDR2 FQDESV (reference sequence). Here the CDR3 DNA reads TGTGCCAGCAGCTTAATGAGGAACACCGGGGAGCTGTTTTTT. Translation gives CASSLMRNTGELFF.

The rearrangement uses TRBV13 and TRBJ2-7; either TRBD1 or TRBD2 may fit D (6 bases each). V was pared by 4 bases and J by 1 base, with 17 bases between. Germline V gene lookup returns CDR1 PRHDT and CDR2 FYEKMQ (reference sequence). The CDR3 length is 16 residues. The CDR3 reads CASSSVGGLGSYEQYF. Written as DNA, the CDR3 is TGTGCCAGCAGCTCCGTGGGGGGCCTTGGGTCCTACGAGCAGTACTTC. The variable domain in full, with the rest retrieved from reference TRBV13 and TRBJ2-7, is AAGVIQSPRHLIKEKRETATLKCYPIPRHDTVYWYQQGPGQDPQFLISFYEKMQSDKGSIPDRFSAQQFSDYHSELNMSSLELGDSALYFCASSSVGGLGSYEQYFGPGTRLTVT.

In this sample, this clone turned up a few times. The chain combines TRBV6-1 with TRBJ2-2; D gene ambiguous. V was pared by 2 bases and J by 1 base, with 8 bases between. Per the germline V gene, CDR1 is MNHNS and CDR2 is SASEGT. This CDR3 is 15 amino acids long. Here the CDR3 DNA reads TGTGCCAGCAGTGAAATGGTACTGAACACCGGGGAGCTGTTTTTT. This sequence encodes CASSEMVLNTGELFF.

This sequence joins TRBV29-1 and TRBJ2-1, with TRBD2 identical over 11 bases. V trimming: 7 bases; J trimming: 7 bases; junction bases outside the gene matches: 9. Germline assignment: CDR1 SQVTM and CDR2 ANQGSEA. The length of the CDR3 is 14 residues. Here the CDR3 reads CSAGLAGIRNEQFF. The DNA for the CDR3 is TGCAGCGCAGGACTAGCGGGTATCAGAAATGAGCAGTTCTTC.

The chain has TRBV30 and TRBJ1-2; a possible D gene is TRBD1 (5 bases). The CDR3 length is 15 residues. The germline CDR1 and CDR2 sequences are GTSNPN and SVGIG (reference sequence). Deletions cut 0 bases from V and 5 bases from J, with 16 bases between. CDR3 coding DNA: TGTGCCTGGAGTGTAGCAGGACAAGGGAAGTATGGCTACACCTTC. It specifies CAWSVAGQGKYGYTF.

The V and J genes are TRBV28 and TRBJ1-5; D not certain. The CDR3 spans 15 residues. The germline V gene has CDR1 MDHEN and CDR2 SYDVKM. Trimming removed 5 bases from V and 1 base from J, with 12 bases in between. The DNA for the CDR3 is TGTGCCAGCAGTCCGACCTGGGGAAGCAATCAGCCCCAGCATTTT. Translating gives CASSPTWGSNQPQHF.

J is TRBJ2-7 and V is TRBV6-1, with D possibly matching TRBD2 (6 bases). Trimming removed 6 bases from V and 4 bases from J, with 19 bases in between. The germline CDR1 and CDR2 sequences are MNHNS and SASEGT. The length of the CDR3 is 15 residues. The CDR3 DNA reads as TGTGCCAGCAGCACCGGGACTTTGCCACTTTACGAGCAGTACTTC. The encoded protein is CASSTGTLPLYEQYF.

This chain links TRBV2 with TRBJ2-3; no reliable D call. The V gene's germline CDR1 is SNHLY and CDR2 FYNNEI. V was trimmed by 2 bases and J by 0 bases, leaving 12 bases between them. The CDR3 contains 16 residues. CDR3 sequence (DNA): TGTGCCAGCAGTGAATTTGTACGTTCTAGCACAGATACGCAGTATTTT. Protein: CASSEFVRSSTDTQYF.

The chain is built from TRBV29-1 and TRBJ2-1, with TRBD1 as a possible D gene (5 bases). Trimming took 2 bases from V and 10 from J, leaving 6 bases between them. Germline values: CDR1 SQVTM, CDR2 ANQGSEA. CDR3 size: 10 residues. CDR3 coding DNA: TGCAGCGTTGAAAACAGGGAGCAGTTCTTC. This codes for CSVENREQFF.

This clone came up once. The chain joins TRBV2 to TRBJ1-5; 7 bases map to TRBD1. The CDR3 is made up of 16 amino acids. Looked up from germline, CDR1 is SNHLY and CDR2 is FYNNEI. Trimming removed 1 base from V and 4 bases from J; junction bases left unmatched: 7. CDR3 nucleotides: TGTGCCAGCAGTGAAGAGCACAGGGGAAGGAATCAGCCCCAGCATTTT. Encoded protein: CASSEEHRGRNQPQHF.

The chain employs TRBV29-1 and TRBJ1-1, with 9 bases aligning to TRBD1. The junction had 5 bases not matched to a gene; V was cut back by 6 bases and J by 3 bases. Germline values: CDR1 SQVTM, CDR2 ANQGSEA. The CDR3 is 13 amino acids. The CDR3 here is CSVGTGLDTEAFF. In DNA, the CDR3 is TGCAGCGTAGGGACAGGGTTGGACACTGAAGCTTTCTTT.

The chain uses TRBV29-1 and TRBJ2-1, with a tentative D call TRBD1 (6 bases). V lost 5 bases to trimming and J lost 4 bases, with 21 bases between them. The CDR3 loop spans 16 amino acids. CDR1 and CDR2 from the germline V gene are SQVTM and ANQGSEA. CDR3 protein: CSVYPTGTLLYNEQFF. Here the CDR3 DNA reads TGCAGCGTTTACCCGACTGGGACATTGCTATACAATGAGCAGTTCTTC.

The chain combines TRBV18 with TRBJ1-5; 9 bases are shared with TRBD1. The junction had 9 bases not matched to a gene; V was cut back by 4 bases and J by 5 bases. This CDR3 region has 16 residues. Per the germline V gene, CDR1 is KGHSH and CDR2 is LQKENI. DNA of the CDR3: TGTGCCAGCTCACTGACCGGGACAGGGTCGGATCAGCCCCAGCATTTT. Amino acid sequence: CASSLTGTGSDQPQHF. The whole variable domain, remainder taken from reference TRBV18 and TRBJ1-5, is NAGVMQNPRHLVRRRGQEARLRCSPMKGHSHVYWYRQLPEEGLKFMVYLQKENIIDESGMPKERFSAEFPKEGPSILRIQQVVRGDSAAYFCASSLTGTGSDQPQHFGDGTRLSIL.